The source of this TCR beta chain is a study of T cell responses to AZD1222 COVID-19 vaccine. Overall study results and limits: Vaccine-associated CD4 TCRs spanned spike, dominant at 160-218 and 743-854. Scientists sampled the repertoires only once the peak T cell response had passed. Nearly half of unique spike-specific TCRs reportedly avoided B.1.351 and B.1.1.7 mutated regions.

The repertoire was sequenced with immunoSEQ multiplex PCR; TCRdb's copy has only in-frame clones and lacks some. The sample gives some 190,000 clones, approximately 89% of which show up once; approximately 1.6% is in the top ten. The trim removed 1 base at V and 0 bases at J, leaving 0 bases unmatched. CDR3 length: 16 residues. The germline CDR1 and CDR2 sequences are LNHDA and SQIVND (reference sequence). In the case of this clone: Its antigen is not identified.

This TCR derives from an adult who received the AZD1222 COVID-19 vaccine. The sample consisted of peripheral blood, taken 28 days after the second AZD1222 dose. The chain combines TRBV19 with TRBJ2-1; 10 bases are a match to TRBD2. CDR3 protein: CASSIGLAGSYNEQFF. The CDR3 DNA reads as TGTGCCAGTAGTATAGGACTAGCGGGCTCCTACAATGAGCAGTTCTTC.